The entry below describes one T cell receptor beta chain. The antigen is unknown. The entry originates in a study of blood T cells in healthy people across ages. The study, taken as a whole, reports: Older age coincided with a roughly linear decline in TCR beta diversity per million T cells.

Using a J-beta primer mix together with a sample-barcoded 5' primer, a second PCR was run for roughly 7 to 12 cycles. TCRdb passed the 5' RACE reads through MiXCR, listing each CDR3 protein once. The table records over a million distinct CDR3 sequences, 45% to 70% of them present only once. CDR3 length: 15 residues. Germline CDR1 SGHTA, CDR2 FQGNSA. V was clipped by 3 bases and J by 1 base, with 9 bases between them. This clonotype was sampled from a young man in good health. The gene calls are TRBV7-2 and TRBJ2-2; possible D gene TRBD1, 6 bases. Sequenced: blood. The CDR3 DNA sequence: TGTGCCAGCAGCTTTGGACAGTTGAACACCGGGGAGCTGTTTTTT. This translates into CASSFGQLNTGELFF. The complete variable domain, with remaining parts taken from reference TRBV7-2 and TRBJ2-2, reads GAGVSQSPSNKVTEKGKDVELRCDPISGHTALYWYRQSLGQGLEFLIYFQGNSAPDKSGLPSDRFSAERTGGSVSTLTIQRTQQEDSAVYLCASSFGQLNTGELFFGEGSRLTVL.